This entry lists 9 T cell receptor beta chains sequenced from one sample in a study of T-cell memory formation after mild COVID-19. TCRdb called the 5' RACE reads again in MiXCR, with one record for every CDR3 protein. This repertoire shows roughly 500,000 distinct CDR3 sequences, just over 20% found once; its top ten account for around 12%. Sequenced material: PBMCs or a T cell subset sorted from them (not recorded which). The receptor source for this set is an adult woman who had mild COVID-19 (a few samples of this study predate the infection). Cell type and time point are not known.

V usage is TRBV7-9 and J usage is TRBJ2-3; no firm D call. The V end was cut by 2 bases, the J end by 7 bases, with 10 bases between. The CDR3 extends over 13 amino acids. Germline CDR1 is SEHNR and CDR2 is FQNEAQ (reference sequence). Here the CDR3 DNA reads TGTGCCAGCAGCTTACGCACGACTCATACGCAGTATTTT. Its translation is CASSLRTTHTQYF.

This clonotype was counted between two and nine times. A junction end diverges from the germline sequence, so it may reflect a read error. This chain connects TRBV12-3 or TRBV12-4 to TRBJ2-7; maybe TRBD1 (5 bases). The CDR3 is 11 residues long. CDR3 nucleotide sequence: TGTGCCAGCAGTTTAGTTGGGGCCATTCACTTC. Its translation: CASSLVGAIHF.

The rearrangement links TRBV18 to TRBJ2-3; 9 positions match TRBD2. The CDR3 runs 16 residues. With V trimmed by 0 bases and J by 4 bases, 5 bases remained unmatched. Germline CDR1 KGHSH, CDR2 LQKENI. CDR3 nucleotides: TGTGCCAGCTCACCACCGTTTGCGGGAGGGCCAGATACGCAGTATTTT. It is translated as CASSPPFAGGPDTQYF.

This clonotype was observed a handful of times. The genes are TRBV7-9 and TRBJ2-2, with TRBD1 as a possible D gene (5 bases). Germline V lookup: CDR1 SEHNR, CDR2 FQNEAQ (reference sequence). The V end was cut by 5 bases, the J end by 14 bases, with 15 bases between. The CDR3 covers 12 residues. CDR3: CASSADKIVLFF. DNA of the CDR3: TGTGCCAGCAGCGCGGACAAAATAGTACTGTTTTTT.

In this sample, this clonotype turned up a few times. The rearrangement uses TRBV7-9 and TRBJ2-3; D unresolved. CDR1 is SEHNR and CDR2 is FQNEAQ in the germline V gene (reference sequence). Trimming took off 1 base at V and 11 bases at J, with 13 bases between the two ends. The CDR3 covers 13 residues. CDR3 residues: CASSLETPAGQYF. The CDR3 DNA reads TGTGCCAGCAGCTTAGAGACGCCGGCAGGGCAGTATTTT.

This clonotype was recorded many times. V usage is TRBV20-1 and J usage is TRBJ2-4; 11 bases are a match to TRBD2. This CDR3 has 19 residues. With 1 base clipped from V and 0 bases from J, the junction kept 11 bases outside the gene matches. Germline lookup yields CDR1 DFQATT and CDR2 SNEGSKA (reference sequence). CDR3 in DNA: TGCAGTGCTAGAGGGCTAGCGGGAGGACCCCTTCTAGCCAAAAACATTCAGTACTTC. Its translation: CSARGLAGGPLLAKNIQYF.

The CDR3 DNA reads TGTGCCAGCAGTCCAATTATGGGTTGGGGCGAGCAGTACTTC. The encoded protein is CASSPIMGWGEQYF. V usage is TRBV27 and J usage is TRBJ2-7; D uncertain. Germline assignment: CDR1 MNHEY and CDR2 SMNVEV (reference sequence). V was shortened by 5 bases and J by 6 bases, with 17 bases between the two germline ends. CDR3 length: 14 amino acids.

The V and J genes are TRBV30 and TRBJ1-4; D unresolved. Looked up from germline, CDR1 is GTSNPN and CDR2 is SVGIG (reference sequence). The CDR3 has 11 amino acids. The V and J ends lost 0 bases and 8 bases respectively, with 4 bases between them. The CDR3 sequence is CAWSVREKLFF. In DNA, the CDR3 is TGTGCCTGGAGTGTACGAGAAAAACTGTTTTTT. Full variable domain (missing parts from reference TRBV30 and TRBJ1-4): SQTIHQWPATLVQPVGSPLSLECTVEGTSNPNLYWYRQAAGRGLQLLFYSVGIGQISSEVPQNLSASRPQDRQFILSSKKLLLSDSGFYLCAWSVREKLFFGSGTQLSVL.

The chain combines TRBV20-1 with TRBJ2-5; 8 bases fit TRBD2. Unmatched junction bases numbered 5, after V lost 0 bases and J lost 2 bases. Germline assignment: CDR1 DFQATT and CDR2 SNEGSKA (reference sequence). The length of the CDR3 is 15 residues. CDR3 bases: TGCAGTGCTAGAGATCCAGGACTAGCACAAGAGACCCAGTACTTC. Translating gives CSARDPGLAQETQYF.